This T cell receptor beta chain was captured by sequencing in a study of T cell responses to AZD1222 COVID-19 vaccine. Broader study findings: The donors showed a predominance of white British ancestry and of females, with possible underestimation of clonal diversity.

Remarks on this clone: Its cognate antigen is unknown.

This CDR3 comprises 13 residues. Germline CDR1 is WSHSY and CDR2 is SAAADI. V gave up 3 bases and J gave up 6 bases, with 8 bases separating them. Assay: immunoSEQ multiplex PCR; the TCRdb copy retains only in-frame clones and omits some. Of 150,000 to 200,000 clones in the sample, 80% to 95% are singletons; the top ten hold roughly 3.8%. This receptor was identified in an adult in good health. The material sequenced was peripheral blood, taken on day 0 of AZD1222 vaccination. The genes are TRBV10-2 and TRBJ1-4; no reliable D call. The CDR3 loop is CASSDFMDEKLFF. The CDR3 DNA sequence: TGCGCCAGCAGTGATTTTATGGATGAAAAACTGTTTTTT.